This is a list of T cell receptor beta chains from one sample in a study of blood T cell repertoires in COVID-19. Using immunoSEQ multiplex PCR, the repertoire was profiled, and TCRdb retains in-frame clones only, with some absent. This table holds about 270,000 clones, around 83% found once. The specimen sequenced was peripheral blood. The receptors were sampled from an elderly man with acute or convalescent COVID-19. Each CDR3 is given with its conserved first and last residue.

TRBJ2-5 | TRBV11-2 | CASSFEGARMKTQYF
TRBJ1-1 | TRBV28 | CASSPGWTEAFF
TRBJ1-5 | TRBV4-1 | CASSQDRVSNQPQHF
TRBJ2-7 | TRBV6-5 | CASSYWQGNSYEQYF
TRBJ1-2 | TRBV6-4 | CASKDKSRGYGYTF
TRBJ2-7 | TRBV30 | CAWSASSYEQYF
TRBJ2-5 | TRBV28 | CASSPRDRSLAGGRETQYF
TRBJ2-3 | TRBV28 | CASILRGGTSTDTQYF
TRBJ1-1 | TRBV5-1 | CASSPLGQGEGNTEAFF
TRBJ2-1 | TRBV5-4 | CASSFGSGRAGNEQFF
TRBJ2-3 | TRBV6-2/TRBV6-3 | CASSYSKLGGEADTQYF
TRBJ1-5 | TRBV6-5 | CASRPRGPGNQPQHF
TRBJ2-2 | TRBV6-5 | CASSFDGTSSGELFF
TRBJ1-5 | TRBV28 | CASSLELGGSYNQPQHF
TRBJ2-7 | TRBV28 | CASSLGGDYEQYF
TRBJ2-2 | TRBV6-6 | CASSIATGELFF
TRBJ1-6 | TRBV2 | CASKYRGSSYNSPLHF
TRBJ2-7 | TRBV7-2 | CASSSGAGGQSEQYF
TRBJ1-2 | TRBV29-1 | CSVGGAGYTF
TRBJ2-1 | TRBV7-3 | CASSSGHDDEQFF
TRBJ2-2 | TRBV7-2 | CASSLGGGTTGELFF
TRBJ2-7 | TRBV5-4 | CASSLEGVGEQYF